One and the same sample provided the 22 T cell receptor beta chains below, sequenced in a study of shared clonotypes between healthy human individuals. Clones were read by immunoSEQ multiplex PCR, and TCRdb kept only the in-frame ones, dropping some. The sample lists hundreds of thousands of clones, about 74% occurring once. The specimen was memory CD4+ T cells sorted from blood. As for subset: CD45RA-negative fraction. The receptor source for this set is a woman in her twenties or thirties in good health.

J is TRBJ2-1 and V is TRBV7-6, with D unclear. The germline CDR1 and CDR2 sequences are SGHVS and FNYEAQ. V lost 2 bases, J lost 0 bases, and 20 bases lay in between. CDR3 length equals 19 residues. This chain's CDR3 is CASSLRALESRSSYNEQFF. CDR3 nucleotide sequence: TGTGCCAGCAGCTTAAGGGCTTTGGAGTCAAGGAGCTCCTACAATGAGCAGTTCTTC.

CDR3 bases: TGTGCCAGTAGTTTCGGACGTCCTGTAAACACTGAAGCTTTCTTT. Encoded protein: CASSFGRPVNTEAFF. This chain links TRBV19 with TRBJ1-1; no definite D call. The CDR3 is 15 residues long. V lost 5 bases, J lost 2 bases, and 15 bases lay in between. Germline V gene lookup returns CDR1 LNHDA and CDR2 SQIVND (reference sequence). The whole variable domain, remainder taken from reference TRBV19 and TRBJ1-1, is DGGITQSPKYLFRKEGQNVTLSCEQNLNHDAMYWYRQDPGQGLRLIYYSQIVNDFQKGDIAEGYSVSREKKESFPLTVTSAQKNPTAFYLCASSFGRPVNTEAFFGQGTRLTVV.

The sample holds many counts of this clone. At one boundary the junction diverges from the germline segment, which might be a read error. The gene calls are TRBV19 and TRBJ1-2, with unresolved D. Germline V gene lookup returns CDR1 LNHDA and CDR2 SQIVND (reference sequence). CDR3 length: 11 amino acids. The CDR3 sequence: CASSIVGITNF. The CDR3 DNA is TGTGCCAGTAGTATAGTCGGGATAACCAACTTC.

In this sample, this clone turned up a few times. The CDR3, as DNA: TGCGCCAGCAGCTTGGCCCTGGGACATGGCTACACCTTC. Translated, it gives CASSLALGHGYTF. The rearrangement uses TRBV5-1 and TRBJ1-2; weak D call: TRBD1 (5 bases). Trimming left V 0 bases short and J 6 bases short, with 9 bases between. The CDR3 runs to 13 residues. Germline loops: CDR1 SGHRS, CDR2 YFSETQ. The whole variable domain, filled in from reference TRBV5-1 and TRBJ1-2, reads KAGVTQTPRYLIKTRGQQVTLSCSPISGHRSVSWYQQTPGQGLQFLFEYFSETQRNKGNFPGRFSGRQFSNSRSEMNVSTLELGDSALYLCASSLALGHGYTFGSGTRLTVV.

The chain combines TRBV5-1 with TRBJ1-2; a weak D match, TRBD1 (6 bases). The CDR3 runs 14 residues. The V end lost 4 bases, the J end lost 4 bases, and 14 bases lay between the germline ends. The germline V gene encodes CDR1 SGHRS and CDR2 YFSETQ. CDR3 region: CASSDLQQGYGYTF. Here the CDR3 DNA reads TGCGCCAGCAGCGACTTGCAACAGGGCTATGGCTACACCTTC. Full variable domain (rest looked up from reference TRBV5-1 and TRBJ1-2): KAGVTQTPRYLIKTRGQQVTLSCSPISGHRSVSWYQQTPGQGLQFLFEYFSETQRNKGNFPGRFSGRQFSNSRSEMNVSTLELGDSALYLCASSDLQQGYGYTFGSGTRLTVV.

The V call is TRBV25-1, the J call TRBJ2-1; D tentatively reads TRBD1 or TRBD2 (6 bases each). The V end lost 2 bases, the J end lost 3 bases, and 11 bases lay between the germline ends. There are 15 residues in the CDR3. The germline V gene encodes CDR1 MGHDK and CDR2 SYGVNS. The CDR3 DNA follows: TGTGCCAGCAGTGAACCCGGGGGCAACTACAATGAGCAGTTCTTC. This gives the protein CASSEPGGNYNEQFF.

Written as DNA, the CDR3 is TGTGCCAGCAGTTTACGGAGGGGGACAGATAATTCACCCCTCCACTTT. Translation gives CASSLRRGTDNSPLHF. The chain joins TRBV28 to TRBJ1-6; TRBD1 aligns across 7 bases. This CDR3 has 16 residues. The germline gives CDR1 MDHEN, CDR2 SYDVKM. Trimming cost V 2 bases and J 5 bases; bases outside gene matches: 6.

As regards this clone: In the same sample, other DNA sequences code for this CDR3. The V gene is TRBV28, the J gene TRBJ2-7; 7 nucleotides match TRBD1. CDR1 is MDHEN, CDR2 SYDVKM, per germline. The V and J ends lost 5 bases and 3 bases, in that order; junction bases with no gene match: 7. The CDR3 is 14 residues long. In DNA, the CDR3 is TGTGCCAGCAGTCTACCGGGACAGAGCTACGAGCAGTACTTC. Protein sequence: CASSLPGQSYEQYF.

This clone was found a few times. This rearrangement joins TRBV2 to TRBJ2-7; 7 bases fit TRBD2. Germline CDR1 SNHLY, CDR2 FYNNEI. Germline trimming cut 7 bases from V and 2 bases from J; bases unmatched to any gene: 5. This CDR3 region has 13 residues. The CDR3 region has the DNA TGTGCCAGCAAGCGGGACGGAACCTACGAGCAGTACTTC. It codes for CASKRDGTYEQYF.

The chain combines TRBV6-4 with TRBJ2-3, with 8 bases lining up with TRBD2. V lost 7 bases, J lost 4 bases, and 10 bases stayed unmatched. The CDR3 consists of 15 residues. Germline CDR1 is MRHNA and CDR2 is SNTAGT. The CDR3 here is CASKLTGGPADTQYF. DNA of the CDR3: TGTGCCAGCAAACTAACGGGAGGGCCCGCAGATACGCAGTATTTT.

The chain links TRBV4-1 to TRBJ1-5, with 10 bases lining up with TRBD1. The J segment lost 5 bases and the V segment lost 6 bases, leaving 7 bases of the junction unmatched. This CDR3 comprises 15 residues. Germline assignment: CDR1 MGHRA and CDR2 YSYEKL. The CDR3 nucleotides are TGCGCCAGCAGTGCGGGACAGGGGACCTATCAGCCCCAGCATTTT. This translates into CASSAGQGTYQPQHF.

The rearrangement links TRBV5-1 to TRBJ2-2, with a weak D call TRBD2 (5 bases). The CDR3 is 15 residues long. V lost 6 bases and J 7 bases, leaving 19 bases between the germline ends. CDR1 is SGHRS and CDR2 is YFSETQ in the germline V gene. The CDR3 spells CASNPRLGVVGELFF. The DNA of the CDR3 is TGCGCCAGCAACCCGAGGTTGGGAGTAGTCGGGGAGCTGTTTTTT.

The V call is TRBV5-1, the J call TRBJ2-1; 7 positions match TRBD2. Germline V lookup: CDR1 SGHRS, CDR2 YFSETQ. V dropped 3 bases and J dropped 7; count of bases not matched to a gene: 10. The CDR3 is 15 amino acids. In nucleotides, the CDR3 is TGCGCCAGCAGCTCCGGGACTACAACGGGGAATGAGCAGTTCTTC. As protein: CASSSGTTTGNEQFF.

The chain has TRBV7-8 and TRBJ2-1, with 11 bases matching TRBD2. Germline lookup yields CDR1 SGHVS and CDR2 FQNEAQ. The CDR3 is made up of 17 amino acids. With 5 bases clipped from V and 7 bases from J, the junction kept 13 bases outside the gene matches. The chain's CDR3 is CASSRSGGASGRNEQFF. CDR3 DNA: TGTGCCAGCAGCCGTTCCGGGGGGGCTAGCGGGAGGAATGAGCAGTTCTTC.

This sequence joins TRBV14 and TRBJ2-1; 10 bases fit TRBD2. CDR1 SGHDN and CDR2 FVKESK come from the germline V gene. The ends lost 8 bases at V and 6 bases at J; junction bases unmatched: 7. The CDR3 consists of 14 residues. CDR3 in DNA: TGTGCCAGCCAAGCGGGAGGGGCGCCCAATGAGCAGTTCTTC. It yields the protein CASQAGGAPNEQFF.

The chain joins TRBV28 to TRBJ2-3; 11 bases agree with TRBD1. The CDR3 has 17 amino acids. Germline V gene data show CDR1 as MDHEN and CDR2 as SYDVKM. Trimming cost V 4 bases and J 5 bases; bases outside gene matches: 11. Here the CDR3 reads CASSSQPGQGAEDTQYF. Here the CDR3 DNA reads TGTGCCAGCAGTTCCCAACCCGGACAGGGGGCGGAAGATACGCAGTATTTT.

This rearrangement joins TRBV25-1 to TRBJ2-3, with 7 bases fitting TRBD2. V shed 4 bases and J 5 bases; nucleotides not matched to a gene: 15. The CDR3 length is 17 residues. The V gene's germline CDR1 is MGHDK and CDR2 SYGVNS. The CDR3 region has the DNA TGTGCCAGCAGTGGATCCCTAGTGGGAGGGCGTGGAGATACGCAGTATTTT. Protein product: CASSGSLVGGRGDTQYF.

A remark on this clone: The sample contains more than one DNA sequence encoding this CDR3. This CDR3 is CASSLGGGNQPQHF. CDR3 sequence (DNA): TGTGCCAGCAGCTTGGGGGGGGGCAATCAGCCCCAGCATTTT. This chain connects TRBV7-9 to TRBJ1-5; TRBD1 might be the D (5 bases). The germline gives CDR1 SEHNR, CDR2 FQNEAQ (reference sequence). V lost 3 bases, J lost 2 bases, and 8 bases lay in between. The CDR3 contains 14 residues.

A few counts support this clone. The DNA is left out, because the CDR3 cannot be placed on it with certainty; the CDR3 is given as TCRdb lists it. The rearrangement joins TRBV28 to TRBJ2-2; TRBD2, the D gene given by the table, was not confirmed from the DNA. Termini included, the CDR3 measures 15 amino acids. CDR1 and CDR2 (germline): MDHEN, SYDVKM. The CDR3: CASSSSGGRTGELFF.

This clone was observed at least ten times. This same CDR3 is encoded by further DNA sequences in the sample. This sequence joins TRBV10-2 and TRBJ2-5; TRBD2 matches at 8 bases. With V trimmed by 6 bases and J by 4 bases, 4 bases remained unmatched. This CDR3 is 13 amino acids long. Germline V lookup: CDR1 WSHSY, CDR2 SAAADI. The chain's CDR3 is CASRTGGGETQYF. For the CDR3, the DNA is TGCGCCAGCAGGACGGGAGGGGGAGAGACCCAGTACTTC.

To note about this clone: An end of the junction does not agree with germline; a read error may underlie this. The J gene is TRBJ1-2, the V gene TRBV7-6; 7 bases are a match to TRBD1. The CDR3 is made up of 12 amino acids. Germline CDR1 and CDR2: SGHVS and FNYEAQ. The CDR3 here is CASRAESGGSAF. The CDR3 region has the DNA TGTGCCAGCAGGGCCGAGTCAGGGGGGTCGGCGTTC.

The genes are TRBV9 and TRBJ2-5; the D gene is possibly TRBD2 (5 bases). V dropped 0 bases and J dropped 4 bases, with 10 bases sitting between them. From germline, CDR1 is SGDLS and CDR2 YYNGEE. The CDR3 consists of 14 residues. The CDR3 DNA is TGTGCCAGCAGCGTAGACTGGGGAGCAGAGACCCAGTACTTC. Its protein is CASSVDWGAETQYF.